This passage covers 13 T cell receptor beta chains from one sample sequenced in a study of glioma-infiltrating T cells. The iRepertoire nested amplicon-rescue multiplex PCR amplified TCR alpha and beta CDR3s from RNA. Using its own MiXCR run on the multiplex PCR reads, TCRdb lists one record per CDR3 protein. The data show roughly 200,000 distinct CDR3 sequences, more than 35% seen once. The sample was glioma tissue, nonneoplastic brain tissue, or PBMCs (not recorded which). The receptors come from a human donor with low-grade glioma or glioblastoma, undergoing nonglioma brain surgery, or in good health (not recorded which).

This clonotype was recorded at least ten times. At one end the junction does not follow the germline gene, possibly because of a read error. V gene TRBV20-1 combines with J gene TRBJ2-1, with D possibly matching TRBD1 (6 bases). Germline V gene data show CDR1 as DFQATT and CDR2 as SNEGSKA (reference sequence). The CDR3 spans 14 residues. The CDR3 coding sequence is TGCAGTGCCAGAGGGGACACGACCTACAATGAGCAGTTCTTC. It translates to CSARGDTTYNEQFF.

This chain links TRBV2 with TRBJ2-7, with TRBD1 matching over 7 bases. CDR1 and CDR2 from the germline V gene are SNHLY and FYNNEI. Germline trimming cut 5 bases from V and 3 bases from J; bases unmatched to any gene: 13. This CDR3 has 16 amino acids. CDR3 sequence: CASSIGTGTDNYEQYF. The CDR3 DNA follows: TGTGCCAGCAGTATCGGCACCGGGACAGATAACTACGAGCAGTACTTC.

This clonotype was found a few times. The genes are TRBV29-1 and TRBJ2-7; 7 bases align to TRBD1. This CDR3 is built from 12 residues. After removal of 7 bases from V and 2 bases from J, the junction contained 5 bases not matched to a gene. The germline V gene encodes CDR1 SQVTM and CDR2 ANQGSEA. The CDR3 DNA reads TGCAGCGGCCTGACAGGGCCCTACGAGCAGTACTTC. It yields the protein CSGLTGPYEQYF.

This clonotype was seen repeatedly, ten times or more. V and J are TRBV15 and TRBJ2-7, with D tentatively TRBD1 (5 bases). Germline CDR1 and CDR2: LNHNV and YYDKDF (reference sequence). The CDR3 totals 17 residues. Trimming removed 0 bases from V and 2 bases from J, with 17 bases in between. CDR3 in DNA: TGTGCCACCAGCAGAGAGATACAAAGACAGTATCCCTACGAGCAGTACTTC. This encodes CATSREIQRQYPYEQYF.

This clonotype has only a few counts. The chain carries TRBV18 and TRBJ2-3; TRBD2 matches 9 bases. This CDR3 spans 16 amino acids. After removal of 3 bases from V and 2 bases from J, the junction contained 6 bases not matched to a gene. CDR1 is KGHSH, CDR2 LQKENI, per germline. CDR3 nucleotide sequence: TGTGCCAGCTCACCTCCTGCGGGAGGGCTCACAGATACGCAGTATTTT. Translated, it gives CASSPPAGGLTDTQYF.

Ten or more counts support this clonotype. This chain uses TRBV24-1 with TRBJ2-7, with D unclear. Trimming pared 0 bases from V and 7 bases from J, leaving 3 bases between. The CDR3 is 11 amino acids. Germline V gives CDR1 KGHDR, CDR2 SFDVKD. Here the CDR3 DNA reads TGTGCCACCAGTGATTTGCGGGAGCAGTACTTC. Protein product: CATSDLREQYF.

This chain joins TRBV20-1 and TRBJ2-1; TRBD2 aligns across 16 bases. The trim removed 0 bases at V and 7 bases at J, leaving 9 bases unmatched. The CDR3 extends over 18 amino acids. Germline CDR1 DFQATT, CDR2 SNEGSKA (reference sequence). CDR3 sequence: CSARDSGLAGGRANEQFF. The CDR3 DNA reads as TGCAGTGCTAGAGATTCGGGACTAGCGGGAGGGAGAGCAAATGAGCAGTTCTTC.

This clonotype was observed many times. The chain is built from TRBV3-1 and TRBJ1-2, with a weak D call TRBD1 (5 bases). Germline assignment: CDR1 LGHDT and CDR2 YNNKEL (reference sequence). Deletions cut 3 bases from V and 4 bases from J, with 9 bases between. The CDR3 runs 13 residues. This CDR3 is CASSHRDRYGYTF. Written as DNA, the CDR3 is TGTGCCAGCAGCCACAGGGATCGCTATGGCTACACCTTC.

On this clonotype itself: This may come from a read error, since a much larger clone is one base off. This rearrangement joins TRBV19 to TRBJ2-1, with 9 positions matching TRBD2. V lost 11 bases and J lost 8; bases outside the gene matches: 13. This CDR3 is 14 amino acids long. The germline V gene encodes CDR1 LNHDA and CDR2 SQIVND (reference sequence). CDR3 loop: CACHRASGTHEQFF. As DNA, the CDR3 is TGTGCCTGTCATAGGGCTAGCGGGACGCATGAGCAGTTCTTC.

This clonotype occurred a few times. The CDR3: CASSFSRDIQYF. The CDR3 DNA sequence: TGTGCCAGCAGTTTCTCGAGAGACATTCAGTACTTC. The chain combines TRBV12-3 or TRBV12-4 with TRBJ2-4, with D unresolved. V lost 3 bases and J lost 8, with 8 bases in between. This CDR3 comprises 12 residues.

The chain couples TRBV20-1 to TRBJ2-7; 7 bases map to TRBD1. The CDR3 extends over 14 amino acids. J gave up 3 bases and V 7 bases, and 12 bases lay outside the gene matches. Germline V CDR1 and CDR2: DFQATT, SNEGSKA (reference sequence). The CDR3 here is CSENRGCSVYEQYF. As DNA, the CDR3 is TGCAGTGAAAACAGGGGCTGCTCGGTCTACGAGCAGTACTTC.

The chain carries TRBV6-2 or TRBV6-3 and TRBJ2-3; D gene unclear. This CDR3 has 12 amino acids. Trimming cost V 11 bases and J 5 bases, with 14 bases left between them. Germline V gene lookup returns CDR1 MNHEY and CDR2 SVGEGT. The CDR3 loop is CADGNNEDTQYF. In DNA form, the CDR3 reads TGTGCCGACGGAAATAATGAAGATACGCAGTATTTT.

This clonotype occurred many times. V and J are TRBV20-1 and TRBJ2-1; TRBD2 matches 10 bases. This CDR3 is 14 amino acids long. The V gene's germline CDR1 is DFQATT and CDR2 SNEGSKA (reference sequence). Germline trimming cut 5 bases from V and 8 bases from J; bases unmatched to any gene: 9. CDR3 sequence: CSARSGRATDEQFF. The CDR3, as DNA: TGCAGTGCTCGGAGCGGGAGGGCCACGGATGAGCAGTTCTTC.